Listed here are 23 T cell receptor beta chains from one sample, sequenced in a study of T-cell memory formation after mild COVID-19. TCRdb itself ran the 5' RACE reads through MiXCR, one entry per CDR3 protein. This table holds 200,000 to 250,000 distinct CDR3 sequences, around 9.1% found once. Source material: PBMCs or a T cell subset sorted from them (not recorded which). The receptors originated from a young man who had mild COVID-19 (a few samples of this study predate the infection). Cell type and time point are not known.

The CDR3: CASSLFPRGTDTQYF. The CDR3 bases are TGTGCCAGCAGCTTATTCCCGAGAGGCACAGATACGCAGTATTTT. The rearrangement links TRBV7-2 to TRBJ2-3; no reliable D call. Germline V gene sequence: CDR1 SGHTA, CDR2 FQGNSA. V lost 2 bases, J lost 1 base, and 10 bases lay in between. CDR3 length: 15 residues.

The chain uses TRBV4-3 and TRBJ1-1; no clear D. This CDR3 contains 17 residues. The V gene lost 0 bases and the J gene lost 0 bases, with 14 bases spanning the gap. The germline V gene has CDR1 LGHNA and CDR2 YSLEER. The CDR3, as DNA: TGCGCCAGCAGCCAAGAACCGAAGTGGCAGATGAACACTGAAGCTTTCTTT. Residues: CASSQEPKWQMNTEAFF.

This clonotype was seen repeatedly, ten times or more. The chain uses TRBV5-5 and TRBJ1-1; TRBD1 aligns across 10 bases. The CDR3 loop spans 15 amino acids. After removal of 3 bases from V and 3 bases from J, the junction contained 5 bases not matched to a gene. Germline CDR1 and CDR2: SGHKS and YYEKEE (reference sequence). CDR3 nucleotide sequence: TGTGCCAGCAGCTCCAGGACAGGGGGTTACACTGAAGCTTTCTTT. The encoded protein is CASSSRTGGYTEAFF.

The J gene is TRBJ1-4, the V gene TRBV20-1, with D possibly matching TRBD1 (5 bases). The CDR3 runs 15 residues. The germline CDR1 and CDR2 sequences are DFQATT and SNEGSKA (reference sequence). Deletions cut 6 bases from V and 5 bases from J, with 19 bases between. DNA of the CDR3: TGCAGTGCACAGTATCCGGGACTGAGGAATGAAAAACTGTTTTTT. This translates into CSAQYPGLRNEKLFF.

This clonotype was detected a few times. This chain links TRBV7-3 with TRBJ2-4; 7 bases align to TRBD2. Germline lookup yields CDR1 SGHTA and CDR2 FQGTGA. This CDR3 has 15 amino acids. J was trimmed by 2 bases and V by 5 bases; bases with no gene match: 6. CDR3 in amino acids: CASSVKAGPKNIQYF. The CDR3 nucleotides read TGTGCCAGCAGCGTCAAAGCGGGGCCCAAAAACATTCAGTACTTC.

Ten or more counts support this clonotype. This rearrangement joins TRBV2 to TRBJ1-2; weak D call: TRBD1 (6 bases). The CDR3 loop spans 15 amino acids. The germline V gene encodes CDR1 SNHLY and CDR2 FYNNEI. V dropped 2 bases and J dropped 4 bases, with 14 bases sitting between them. The CDR3 DNA is TGTGCCAGCAGTGAATTTAAGGGACACCCCTATGGCTACACCTTC. As protein: CASSEFKGHPYGYTF.

The chain has TRBV7-2 and TRBJ2-4; TRBD1 agrees at 7 bases. J gave up 6 bases and V 4 bases, and 12 bases lay outside the gene matches. Per the germline V gene, CDR1 is SGHTA and CDR2 is FQGNSA. The CDR3 spans 16 residues. In nucleotides, the CDR3 is TGTGCCAGCAGCTCAACAGGGGTAGCTCTCGGAAACATTCAGTACTTC. Its translation: CASSSTGVALGNIQYF.

This clonotype has just a few counts. Relative to the germline gene, one junction end is altered; a read error may explain this. The chain employs TRBV7-2 and TRBJ2-2; no clear D. The germline V gene has CDR1 SGHTA and CDR2 FQGNSA. The CDR3 totals 15 residues. The DNA for the CDR3 is TGTCCCAGCAGCTTAGCCTGGTGGGACACCGGGGAGCTGTTTTTT. Amino acid sequence: CPSSLAWWDTGELFF. Looking up the rest from reference TRBV7-2 and TRBJ2-2 gives the full variable domain: GAGVSQSPSNKVTEKGKDVELRCDPISGHTALYWYRQSLGQGLEFLIYFQGNSAPDKSGLPSDRFSAERTGGSVSTLTIQRTQQEDSAVYLCPSSLAWWDTGELFFGEGSRLTVL.

This clonotype was picked up many times. The V call is TRBV18, the J call TRBJ2-7, with TRBD2 as a possible D gene (7 bases). Per the germline V gene, CDR1 is KGHSH and CDR2 is LQKENI. Between the trimmed V and J ends, which lost 2 bases and 5 bases, there was a span of 19 bases. CDR3 length: 16 residues. The DNA for the CDR3 is TGTGCCAGCTCACCAGGTGTCGGAAGGGGGGGAGACGAGCAGTACTTC. This sequence encodes CASSPGVGRGGDEQYF. Complete variable domain (other parts from reference TRBV18 and TRBJ2-7): NAGVMQNPRHLVRRRGQEARLRCSPMKGHSHVYWYRQLPEEGLKFMVYLQKENIIDESGMPKERFSAEFPKEGPSILRIQQVVRGDSAAYFCASSPGVGRGGDEQYFGPGTRLTVT.

This clonotype was observed many times. The CDR3 region is CASSQWALGRGAFF. The CDR3 nucleotides are TGCGCCAGCAGCCAATGGGCATTAGGCCGCGGAGCTTTCTTT. The chain couples TRBV4-1 to TRBJ1-1; D call uncertain. In germline, CDR1 is MGHRA, CDR2 YSYEKL. The ends were cut back, 2 bases at V and 10 bases at J, with 17 bases in the middle. This CDR3 contains 14 residues.

This clonotype was seen a few times. The rearrangement joins TRBV20-1 to TRBJ2-3; D might be TRBD1 or TRBD2, each matching 5 bases. This CDR3 is built from 16 residues. Germline V gene lookup returns CDR1 DFQATT and CDR2 SNEGSKA (reference sequence). Between the trimmed V and J ends, which lost 0 bases and 2 bases, there was a span of 15 bases. The CDR3 loop is CSAREPRGYSTDTQYF. In DNA form, the CDR3 reads TGCAGTGCTAGAGAGCCCCGGGGCTACTCCACAGATACGCAGTATTTT.

This clonotype was seen more than once but under ten times. This chain connects TRBV28 to TRBJ2-7, with D unresolved. Trimming took 7 bases from V and 6 from J, leaving 16 bases between them. The germline CDR1 and CDR2 sequences are MDHEN and SYDVKM. This CDR3 has 13 residues. CDR3 region: CASTTDRAGEQYV. The CDR3 DNA follows: TGTGCCAGCACTACCGACCGGGCCGGCGAGCAGTACGTC.

The V gene is TRBV9, the J gene TRBJ2-6, with a tentative D call TRBD2 (6 bases). Germline lookup yields CDR1 SGDLS and CDR2 YYNGEE. The germline V and J ends were trimmed by 0 bases and 2 bases, with 12 bases remaining between them. The CDR3 loop spans 17 amino acids. The CDR3 spells CASSVATSYTGANVLTF. DNA for the CDR3: TGTGCCAGCAGCGTAGCCACTAGCTATACTGGGGCCAACGTCCTGACTTTC.

This chain uses TRBV7-6 with TRBJ2-2; 11 bases match TRBD1. The ends lost 3 bases at V and 7 bases at J; junction bases unmatched: 4. CDR3 length equals 15 residues. Germline V gene data show CDR1 as SGHVS and CDR2 as FNYEAQ. CDR3 loop: CASSFGQGAHGELFF. For the CDR3, the DNA is TGTGCCAGCAGCTTCGGACAGGGGGCGCACGGGGAGCTGTTTTTT.

For the CDR3, the DNA is TGTGCCAGCAGCCACGGGTACAGGCGCTACAATGAGCAGTTCTTC. It translates to CASSHGYRRYNEQFF. The rearrangement joins TRBV7-6 to TRBJ2-1; maybe TRBD1 (5 bases). The CDR3 is made up of 15 amino acids. Trimming cost V 5 bases and J 3 bases, with 14 bases left between them. In germline, CDR1 is SGHVS, CDR2 FNYEAQ.

This clonotype showed up just a few times. The chain recombines TRBV18 with TRBJ2-3; 9 positions match TRBD1. Germline CDR1 is KGHSH and CDR2 is LQKENI. After removal of 0 bases from V and 10 bases from J, the junction contained 2 bases not matched to a gene. CDR3 length equals 13 residues. DNA for the CDR3: TGTGCCAGCTCACCACCGGGACAGGGTGCGCAGTATTTT. As protein: CASSPPGQGAQYF.

This clonotype was recorded many times. Here the CDR3 DNA reads TGCGCCAGCAGCTTCCGGGGGGTCCAAGAGACCCAGTACTTC. Translated, it gives CASSFRGVQETQYF. The chain combines TRBV5-1 with TRBJ2-5, with 7 bases matching TRBD2. There are 14 residues in the CDR3. The germline CDR1 and CDR2 sequences are SGHRS and YFSETQ. V shed 2 bases, J shed 1 base, and the junction held 2 bases outside the gene matches.

The V call is TRBV6-5, the J call TRBJ2-1; D could derive from TRBD1 or TRBD2 (5 bases each). The ends were cut back, 2 bases at V and 7 bases at J, with 18 bases in the middle. The length of the CDR3 is 16 residues. Per the germline V gene, CDR1 is MNHEY and CDR2 is SVGAGI. DNA for the CDR3: TGTGCCAGCAGTTACGGGACCGGGACGGCTGAAAATGAGCAGTTCTTC. It specifies CASSYGTGTAENEQFF.

This clonotype was counted ten times or more. The genes are TRBV5-4 and TRBJ1-1; possible D gene TRBD1, 5 bases. The CDR3 totals 13 residues. The germline gives CDR1 SGHNT, CDR2 YYREEE (reference sequence). The germline V and J ends were trimmed by 0 bases and 11 bases, with 14 bases remaining between them. The CDR3 bases are TGTGCCAGCAGCTTGGGGGGGTCCGGCCGGGCTTTCTTT. Translated: CASSLGGSGRAFF.

The CDR3 DNA follows: TGTGCCAGCAGCCCGGGGCCCTATGACTATGGCTACACCTTC. Encoded protein: CASSPGPYDYGYTF. V usage is TRBV6-5 and J usage is TRBJ1-2; D is perhaps TRBD1 (5 bases). Germline V gene lookup returns CDR1 MNHEY and CDR2 SVGAGI. This CDR3 has 14 residues. V was clipped by 6 bases and J by 3 bases, with 14 bases between them.

The genes are TRBV7-2 and TRBJ2-5; D is ambiguous. Trimming took off 3 bases at V and 2 bases at J, with 7 bases between the two ends. Germline CDR1 reads SGHTA; CDR2 reads FQGNSA. CDR3 length: 13 residues. CDR3 sequence (DNA): TGTGCCAGCAGCTTTTACATACAAGAGACCCAGTACTTC. Residues: CASSFYIQETQYF.

This clonotype was seen repeatedly, ten times or more. V gene TRBV12-3 or TRBV12-4 combines with J gene TRBJ2-1, with 12 bases lining up with TRBD2. Trimming at V came to 3 bases and at J to 9 bases, leaving 6 bases not matched to a gene. This CDR3 is 15 amino acids long. CDR3 amino acids: CASSFSRLAGVEQFF. The CDR3 DNA reads TGTGCCAGCAGTTTCTCAAGACTAGCGGGGGTTGAGCAGTTCTTC.

This clonotype was seen a few times. The chain couples TRBV10-1 to TRBJ1-2; 11 bases agree with TRBD1. V lost 4 bases to trimming and J lost 8 bases; unmatched junction nucleotides: 3. This CDR3 region has 13 residues. Looked up from germline, CDR1 is WNHNN and CDR2 is SYGVQD (reference sequence). The CDR3 nucleotides are TGCGCCAGCAGTGCGGACAGGGGGCGAGGCTACACCTTC. It specifies CASSADRGRGYTF.